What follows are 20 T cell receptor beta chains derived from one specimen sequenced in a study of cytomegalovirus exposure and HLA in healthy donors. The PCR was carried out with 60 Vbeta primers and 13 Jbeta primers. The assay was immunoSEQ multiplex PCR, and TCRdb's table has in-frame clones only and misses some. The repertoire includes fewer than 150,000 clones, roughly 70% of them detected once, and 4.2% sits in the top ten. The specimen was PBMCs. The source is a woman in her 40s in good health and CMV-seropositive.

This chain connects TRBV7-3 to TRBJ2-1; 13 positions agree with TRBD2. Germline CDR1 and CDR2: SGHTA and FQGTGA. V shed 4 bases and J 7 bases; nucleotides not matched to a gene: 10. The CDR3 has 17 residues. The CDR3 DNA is TGTGCCAGCAGCTCGAACGGACTAGCGGGGGCCGGGAATGAGCAGTTCTTC. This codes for CASSSNGLAGAGNEQFF.

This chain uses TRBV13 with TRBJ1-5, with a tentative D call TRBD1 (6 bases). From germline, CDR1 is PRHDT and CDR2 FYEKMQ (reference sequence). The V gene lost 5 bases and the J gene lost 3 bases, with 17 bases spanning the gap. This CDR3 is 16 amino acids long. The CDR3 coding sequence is TGTGCCAGCAGCCCGAGGGGGGGGGAGACCAATCAGCCCCAGCATTTT. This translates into CASSPRGGETNQPQHF.

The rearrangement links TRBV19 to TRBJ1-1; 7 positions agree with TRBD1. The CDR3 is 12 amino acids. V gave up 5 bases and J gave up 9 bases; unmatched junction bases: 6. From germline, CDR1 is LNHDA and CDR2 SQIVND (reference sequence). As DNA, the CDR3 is TGTGCCAGTAGTTCCCGACAGGGACAAGCTTTCTTT. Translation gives CASSSRQGQAFF.

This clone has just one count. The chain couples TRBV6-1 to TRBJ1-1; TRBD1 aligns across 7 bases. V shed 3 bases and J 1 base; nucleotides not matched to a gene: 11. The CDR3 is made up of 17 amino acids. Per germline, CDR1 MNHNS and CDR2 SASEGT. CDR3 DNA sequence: TGTGCCAGCAGTGAGACAGGGCGACAGCGGACGAACACTGAAGCTTTCTTT. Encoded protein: CASSETGRQRTNTEAFF.

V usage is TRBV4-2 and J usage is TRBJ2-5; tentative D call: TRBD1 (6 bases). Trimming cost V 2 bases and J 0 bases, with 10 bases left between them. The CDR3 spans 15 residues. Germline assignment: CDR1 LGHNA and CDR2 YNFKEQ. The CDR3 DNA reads TGTGCCAGCAGCCAACCGGACAGAAACCAAGAGACCCAGTACTTC. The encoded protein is CASSQPDRNQETQYF.

CDR3: CASSQDRLGYEQYF. In DNA, the CDR3 is TGTGCCAGCAGCCAAGATCGGCTAGGCTACGAGCAGTACTTC. This rearrangement joins TRBV14 to TRBJ2-7; no reliable D call. Trimming shortened V by 0 bases and J by 3 bases, and 9 bases separated the two germline ends. This CDR3 region has 14 residues. Germline V gene sequence: CDR1 SGHDN, CDR2 FVKESK.

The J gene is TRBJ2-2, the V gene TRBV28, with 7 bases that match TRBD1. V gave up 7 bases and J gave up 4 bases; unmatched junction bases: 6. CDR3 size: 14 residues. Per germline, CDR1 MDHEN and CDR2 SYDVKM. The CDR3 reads CASTGQLGTGELFF. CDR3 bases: TGTGCCAGCACGGGACAGCTGGGCACCGGGGAGCTGTTTTTT.

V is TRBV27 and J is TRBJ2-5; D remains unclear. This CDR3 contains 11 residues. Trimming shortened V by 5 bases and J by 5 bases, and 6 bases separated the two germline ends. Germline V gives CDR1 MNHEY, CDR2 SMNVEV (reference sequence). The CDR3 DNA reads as TGTGCCAGCAGTCACCGGGAGACCCAGTACTTC. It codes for CASSHRETQYF.

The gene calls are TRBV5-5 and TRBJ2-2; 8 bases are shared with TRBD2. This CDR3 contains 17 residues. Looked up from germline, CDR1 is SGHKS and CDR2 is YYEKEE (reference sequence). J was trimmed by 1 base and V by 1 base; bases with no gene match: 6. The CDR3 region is CASSLRGGLLNTGELFF. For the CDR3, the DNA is TGTGCCAGCAGCTTGCGGGGGGGGCTTTTGAACACCGGGGAGCTGTTTTTT.

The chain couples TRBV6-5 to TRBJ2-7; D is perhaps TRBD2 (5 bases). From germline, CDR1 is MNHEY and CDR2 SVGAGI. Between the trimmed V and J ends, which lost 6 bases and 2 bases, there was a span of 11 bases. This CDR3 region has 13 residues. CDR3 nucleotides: TGTGCCAGCAGCTTAACCGGGGCCTACGAGCAGTACTTC. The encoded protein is CASSLTGAYEQYF.

CDR3 in amino acids: CASSQLAPYNEQFF. DNA of the CDR3: TGTGCCAGTAGTCAACTAGCGCCTTACAATGAGCAGTTCTTC. The chain couples TRBV19 to TRBJ2-1; TRBD2 agrees at 7 bases. The J segment lost 4 bases and the V segment lost 5 bases, leaving 5 bases of the junction unmatched. Looked up from germline, CDR1 is LNHDA and CDR2 is SQIVND (reference sequence). The CDR3 covers 14 residues.

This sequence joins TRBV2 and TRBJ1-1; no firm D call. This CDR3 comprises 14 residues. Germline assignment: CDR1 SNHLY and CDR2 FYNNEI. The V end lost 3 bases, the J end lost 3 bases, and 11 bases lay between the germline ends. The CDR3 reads CASSDRSLYTEAFF. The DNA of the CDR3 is TGTGCCAGCAGTGACCGCTCTCTATACACTGAAGCTTTCTTT.

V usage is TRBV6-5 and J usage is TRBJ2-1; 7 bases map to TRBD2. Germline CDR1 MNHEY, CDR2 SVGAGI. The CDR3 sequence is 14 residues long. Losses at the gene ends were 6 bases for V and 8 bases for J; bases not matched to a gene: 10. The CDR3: CASSLRDYRDEQFF. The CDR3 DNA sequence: TGTGCCAGCAGCCTCCGGGACTACCGAGATGAGCAGTTCTTC.

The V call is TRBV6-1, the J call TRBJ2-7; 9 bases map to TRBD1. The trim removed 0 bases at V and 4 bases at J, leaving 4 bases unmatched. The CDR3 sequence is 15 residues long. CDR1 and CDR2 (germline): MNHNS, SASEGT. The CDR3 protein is CASSEAPGQGYEQYF. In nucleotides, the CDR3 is TGTGCCAGCAGTGAAGCCCCGGGACAGGGTTACGAGCAGTACTTC.

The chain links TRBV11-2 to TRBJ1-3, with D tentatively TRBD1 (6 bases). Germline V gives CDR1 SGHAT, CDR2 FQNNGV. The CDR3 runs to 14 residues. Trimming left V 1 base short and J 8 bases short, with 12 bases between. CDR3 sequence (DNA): TGTGCCAGCAGCTTAGGGGGGCTGGGTCACACCATATATTTT. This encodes CASSLGGLGHTIYF. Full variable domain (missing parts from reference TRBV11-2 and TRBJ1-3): EAGVAQSPRYKIIEKRQSVAFWCNPISGHATLYWYQQILGQGPKLLIQFQNNGVVDDSQLPKDRFSAERLKGVDSTLKIQPAKLEDSAVYLCASSLGGLGHTIYFGEGSWLTVV.

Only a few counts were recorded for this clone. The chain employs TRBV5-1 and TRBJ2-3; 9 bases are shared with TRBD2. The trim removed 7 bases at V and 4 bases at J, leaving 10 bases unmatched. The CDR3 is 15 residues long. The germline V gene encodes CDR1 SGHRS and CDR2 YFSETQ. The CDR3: CASHITAGGPDTQYF. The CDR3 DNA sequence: TGCGCCAGCCACATTACCGCGGGAGGGCCAGATACGCAGTATTTT.

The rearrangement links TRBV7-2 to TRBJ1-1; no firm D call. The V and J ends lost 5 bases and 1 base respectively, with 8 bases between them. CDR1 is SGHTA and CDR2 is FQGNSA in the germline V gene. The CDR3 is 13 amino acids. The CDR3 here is CASSSGSNTEAFF. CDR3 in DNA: TGTGCCAGCAGCAGCGGGTCGAACACTGAAGCTTTCTTT.

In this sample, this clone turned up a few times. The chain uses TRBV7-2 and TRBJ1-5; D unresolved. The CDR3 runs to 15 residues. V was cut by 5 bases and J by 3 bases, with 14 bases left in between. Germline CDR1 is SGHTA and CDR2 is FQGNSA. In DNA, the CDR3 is TGTGCCAGCAGCACCGAAAACCAGTACAATCAGCCCCAGCATTTT. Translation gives CASSTENQYNQPQHF.

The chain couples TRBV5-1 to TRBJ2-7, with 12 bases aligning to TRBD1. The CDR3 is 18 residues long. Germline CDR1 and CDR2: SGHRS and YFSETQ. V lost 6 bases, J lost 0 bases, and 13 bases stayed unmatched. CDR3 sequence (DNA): TGCGCCAGCACCTACCTACCATGGGACAGGGGGCTCTCCTACGAGCAGTACTTC. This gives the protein CASTYLPWDRGLSYEQYF. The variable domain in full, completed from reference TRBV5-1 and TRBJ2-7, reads KAGVTQTPRYLIKTRGQQVTLSCSPISGHRSVSWYQQTPGQGLQFLFEYFSETQRNKGNFPGRFSGRQFSNSRSEMNVSTLELGDSALYLCASTYLPWDRGLSYEQYFGPGTRLTVT.

The CDR3 coding sequence is TGTGCCAGCAGTGGCGGCTACGAGCAGTACTTC. It encodes CASSGGYEQYF. This chain connects TRBV25-1 to TRBJ2-7; D is ambiguous. Germline CDR1 reads MGHDK; CDR2 reads SYGVNS. V was cut by 4 bases and J by 3 bases, with 4 bases left in between. The CDR3 is 11 amino acids.